This TCR beta chain was sequenced in a study of OX40 agonist ivuxolimab in advanced cancers. Whole-study findings and limits: Among some nonresponders, normalized T-cell clonal expansion was also low. Expanded clones tended on average to be more numerous among CD8+ T cells than CD4+.

The repertoire was sequenced with immunoSEQ multiplex PCR; TCRdb's copy has only in-frame clones and lacks some. The table records 60,000 or so clones, more than 70% of them present only once. As regards this clone: The antigen is not known.

The study sampled blood at baseline, cycle 4 day 1, and cycle 7 day 1. The sample was CD4+ or CD8+ T cells sorted from blood, taken in a trial of the OX40 agonist ivuxolimab. This TCR came from an adult with an advanced solid tumor such as melanoma, head and neck, liver or kidney cancer.

The DNA of the CDR3 is TGCGCCAGCAGCCAAGATAGGCGGGCTAGCGTTAACACAGATACGCAGTATTTT. It specifies CASSQDRRASVNTDTQYF. The rearrangement uses TRBV4-1 and TRBJ2-3; possibly TRBD2 for D (6 bases). Germline CDR1 and CDR2: MGHRA and YSYEKL. Trimming removed 0 bases at V and 2 bases at J, with 18 bases between. The CDR3 has 18 residues.